The 14 T cell receptor beta chains below all came from one sample that was sequenced in a study of T cells in Graves' hyperthyroidism and ophthalmopathy. Regions amplified from RNA transcripts were the TCR beta CDR3 regions. HTBI primers were employed in a first-round RT-PCR of the TCR CDR3. TCRdb independently ran MiXCR on the multiplex PCR reads; one entry per CDR3 protein. Among 530,000 or so distinct CDR3 sequences listed, around 22% were seen once. The specimen sequenced was blood. All receptors derive from a woman in her 30s with Graves' ophthalmopathy.

As regards this clonotype: A much larger clone sits a single nucleotide away, making a read error possible. The J gene is TRBJ2-2, the V gene TRBV19; D gene uncertain. Per the germline V gene, CDR1 is LNHDA and CDR2 is SQIVND (reference sequence). The CDR3 consists of 15 residues. This CDR3 reads CASRIRTLNTGELFF. In DNA form, the CDR3 reads TGTGCCAGTCGTATCAGGACCCTGAACACCGGGGAGCTGTTTTTT.

In its sample, this clonotype was seen a few times. J is TRBJ2-5 and V is TRBV11-2; possible D gene TRBD1, 5 bases. V was cut by 5 bases and J by 4 bases, with 14 bases left in between. Per germline, CDR1 SGHAT and CDR2 FQNNGV. CDR3 length: 14 amino acids. As DNA, the CDR3 is TGTGCCAGCAGCCCCCGTGGGGCTATAGAGACCCAGTACTTC. It specifies CASSPRGAIETQYF.

The rearrangement joins TRBV28 to TRBJ2-7, with 11 bases that match TRBD2. The CDR3 runs to 16 residues. The germline V gene has CDR1 MDHEN and CDR2 SYDVKM. With 6 bases clipped from V and 0 bases from J, the junction kept 7 bases outside the gene matches. CDR3 residues: CASSSLAGVTSYEQYF. In nucleotides, the CDR3 is TGTGCCAGCAGCTCACTAGCGGGGGTCACCTCCTACGAGCAGTACTTC.

This clonotype turned up a few times. This chain links TRBV28 with TRBJ1-1, with TRBD1 matching over 10 bases. Germline-derived CDR1 and CDR2 are MDHEN and SYDVKM. The CDR3 loop spans 14 amino acids. Trimming cost V 6 bases and J 8 bases; bases outside gene matches: 9. The CDR3 protein is CASSAPGQGSEAFF. The CDR3, as DNA: TGTGCCAGCAGCGCTCCGGGACAGGGGTCCGAAGCTTTCTTT. The variable domain in full, completed from reference TRBV28 and TRBJ1-1, reads DVKVTQSSRYLVKRTGEKVFLECVQDMDHENMFWYRQDPGLGLRLIYFSYDVKMKEKGDIPEGYSVSREKKERFSLILESASTNQTSMYLCASSAPGQGSEAFFGQGTRLTVV.

This clonotype was counted many times. The chain combines TRBV27 with TRBJ2-5, with TRBD1 matching 7 bases. The CDR3 runs to 14 residues. Unmatched junction bases numbered 5, after V lost 5 bases and J lost 2 bases. The V gene's germline CDR1 is MNHEY and CDR2 SMNVEV (reference sequence). CDR3: CASSAGTAQETQYF. The CDR3, as DNA: TGTGCCAGCAGTGCTGGGACAGCTCAAGAGACCCAGTACTTC.

This clonotype was observed at least ten times. J is TRBJ1-1 and V is TRBV12-3 or TRBV12-4; D might be TRBD1 (6 bases). The V end was cut by 7 bases, the J end by 0 bases, with 12 bases between. This CDR3 has 14 residues. CDR3 region: CASTPGQLNTEAFF. The CDR3 bases are TGTGCCAGCACTCCCGGACAGCTGAACACTGAAGCTTTCTTT.

This clonotype was recorded at least ten times. This chain uses TRBV2 with TRBJ2-2; D remains unclear. CDR3 length equals 17 residues. CDR1 is SNHLY and CDR2 is FYNNEI in the germline V gene. V shed 6 bases and J shed 1 base, with 18 bases lying between them. CDR3: CASSVVIPTVNTGELFF. DNA for the CDR3: TGTGCCAGCAGCGTGGTGATTCCCACAGTGAACACCGGGGAGCTGTTTTTT.

The chain carries TRBV5-1 and TRBJ2-7; TRBD2 agrees at 7 bases. Germline V gives CDR1 SGHRS, CDR2 YFSETQ. With V trimmed by 2 bases and J by 5 bases, 13 bases remained unmatched. The CDR3 loop spans 16 amino acids. The CDR3, as DNA: TGCGCCAGCAGCTTAGGGAGGGACCAAGTTCCCCACGAGCAGTACTTC. It encodes CASSLGRDQVPHEQYF.

The CDR3 loop reads CASRPTGVWSNQPQHF. The DNA for the CDR3 is TGTGCCAGCAGACCAACAGGGGTTTGGAGCAATCAGCCCCAGCATTTT. The chain is built from TRBV27 and TRBJ1-5, with TRBD1 matching 7 bases. CDR1 and CDR2 from the germline V gene are MNHEY and SMNVEV (reference sequence). The CDR3 is made up of 16 amino acids. V was pared by 6 bases and J by 1 base, with 9 bases of the junction left unmatched.

In its sample, this clonotype was seen many times. This chain connects TRBV27 to TRBJ1-5; TRBD1 aligns across 12 bases. With 2 bases clipped from V and 0 bases from J, the junction kept 5 bases outside the gene matches. The CDR3 length is 18 residues. Germline V gene sequence: CDR1 MNHEY, CDR2 SMNVEV (reference sequence). This CDR3 reads CASSLLGTGGYSNQPQHF. CDR3 nucleotides: TGTGCCAGCAGTTTACTGGGGACAGGGGGCTATAGCAATCAGCCCCAGCATTTT.

The rearrangement links TRBV7-9 to TRBJ1-2, with unresolved D. V lost 2 bases and J 6 bases, leaving 10 bases between the germline ends. The CDR3 extends over 13 amino acids. Germline V lookup: CDR1 SEHNR, CDR2 FQNEAQ (reference sequence). The CDR3 DNA is TGTGCCAGCAGCTTATTCAAGAACGATGGCTACACCTTC. Translating it yields CASSLFKNDGYTF.

This clonotype came up a few times. The chain joins TRBV20-1 to TRBJ2-7; D gene ambiguous. This CDR3 has 11 residues. Germline CDR1 reads DFQATT; CDR2 reads SNEGSKA (reference sequence). V was pared by 3 bases and J by 3 bases, with 6 bases between. CDR3 sequence reads: CSASAVYEQYF. The CDR3 DNA reads TGCAGTGCTAGCGCGGTCTACGAGCAGTACTTC.

This clonotype has just a few counts. The chain is built from TRBV27 and TRBJ2-4; weak D call: TRBD1 (5 bases). The V end lost 5 bases, the J end lost 7 bases, and 12 bases lay between the germline ends. The CDR3 is 13 residues long. Germline CDR1 reads MNHEY; CDR2 reads SMNVEV (reference sequence). The CDR3 DNA reads TGTGCCAGCAGTGACTCGACAGTGAACATTCAGTACTTC. Its protein product is CASSDSTVNIQYF.

The sample holds a few counts of this clonotype. The chain carries TRBV11-1 and TRBJ2-3, with TRBD2 matching over 12 bases. V was clipped by 5 bases and J by 2 bases; unmatched bases: 5. CDR1 is SGHAT, CDR2 FQDESV, per germline (reference sequence). The CDR3 contains 16 residues. CDR3 DNA sequence: TGTGCCAGCAGCGGCAGGACTAGCGGGGACACAGATACGCAGTATTTT. Amino acids: CASSGRTSGDTDTQYF.